This T cell receptor (beta chain) is drawn from a study of T cells in Graves' hyperthyroidism and ophthalmopathy. Study outcomes and limitations: A model of 13 V-J pairs discriminated ophthalmopathy from stable hyperthyroidism.

CDR1 and CDR2 from the germline V gene are SGHVS and FQNEAQ. J gave up 4 bases and V 4 bases, and 4 bases lay outside the gene matches. The CDR3 sequence is 14 residues long. Amplification of TCR beta CDR3 regions was performed using RNA transcripts as template. The study used the HTBI primer set for a first-round RT-PCR of the TCR CDR3. One entry per CDR3 protein, called by TCRdb with MiXCR from the multiplex PCR reads. The sample includes more than 450,000 distinct CDR3 sequences, approximately 15% of them seen just once. If no ophthalmopathy progression occurred within 18 months, Graves' hyperthyroidism was stable. This clonotype was seen at least ten times. Antigen unknown.

This chain links TRBV7-8 with TRBJ2-4, with 7 bases matching TRBD2. The sequence was obtained from a woman aged 40 to 50 with Graves' hyperthyroidism. Sequencing input: blood. The CDR3 nucleotides are TGTGCCAGCAGCTCGGGACTATTAAAAAACATTCAGTACTTC. It specifies CASSSGLLKNIQYF.